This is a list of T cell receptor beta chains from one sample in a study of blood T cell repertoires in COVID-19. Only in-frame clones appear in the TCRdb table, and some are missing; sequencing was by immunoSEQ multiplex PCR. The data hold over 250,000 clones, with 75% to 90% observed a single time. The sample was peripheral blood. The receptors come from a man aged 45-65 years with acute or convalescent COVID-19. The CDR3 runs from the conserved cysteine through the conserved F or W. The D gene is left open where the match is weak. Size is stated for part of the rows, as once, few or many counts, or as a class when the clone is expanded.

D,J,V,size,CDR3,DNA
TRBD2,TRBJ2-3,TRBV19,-,CASRRLAGDTDTQYF,TGTGCCAGTAGGAGACTAGCGGGTGACACAGATACGCAGTATTTT
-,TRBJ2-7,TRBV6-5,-,CASSSLTRASYEQYF,TGTGCCAGCAGTTCCCTGACGAGGGCTAGCTACGAGCAGTACTTC
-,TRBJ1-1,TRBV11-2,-,CASSLGTGVGTEAFF,TGTGCCAGCAGCTTAGGCACCGGGGTGGGCACTGAAGCTTTCTTT
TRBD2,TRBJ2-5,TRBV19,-,CASSISGTTSRGAQYF,TGTGCCAGTAGTATATCGGGGACGACTAGCCGGGGGGCCCAGTACTTC
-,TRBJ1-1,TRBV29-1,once,CSPGRLLNTEAFF,TGCAGCCCGGGTCGACTTTTGAACACTGAAGCTTTCTTT
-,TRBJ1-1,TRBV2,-,CASSAYGNTEAFF,TGTGCCAGCAGCGCCTATGGGAACACTGAAGCTTTCTTT
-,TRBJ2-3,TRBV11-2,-,CASSLNTGDTQYF,TGTGCCAGCAGCTTAAATACAGGGGATACGCAGTATTTT
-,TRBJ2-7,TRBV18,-,CASSGAGEQYF,TGTGCCAGCTCCGGGGCGGGGGAGCAGTACTTC
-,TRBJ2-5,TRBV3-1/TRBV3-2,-,CASSQVMETQYF,TGTGCCAGCAGCCAAGTTATGGAGACCCAGTACTTC
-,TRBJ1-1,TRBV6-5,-,CASSLEGIGATEAFF,TGTGCCAGCAGCCTAGAAGGGATAGGGGCCACTGAAGCTTTCTTT
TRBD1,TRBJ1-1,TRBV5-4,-,CASSPPTGSTEAFF,TGTGCCAGCAGCCCACCGACAGGGAGCACTGAAGCTTTCTTT
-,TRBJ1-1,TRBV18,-,CASSLDRLNTEAFF,TGTGCCAGCTCATTGGACAGATTGAACACTGAAGCTTTCTTT
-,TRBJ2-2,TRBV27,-,CASSLGSGSTGELFF,TGTGCCAGCAGTTTGGGCTCCGGGAGCACCGGGGAGCTGTTTTTT
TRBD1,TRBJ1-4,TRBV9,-,CASSVTGGNEKLFF,TGTGCCAGCAGCGTGACAGGGGGTAATGAAAAACTGTTTTTT
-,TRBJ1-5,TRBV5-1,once,CASSLGGTRGQPQHF,TGCGCCAGCAGCTTGGGGGGGACCCGGGGGCAGCCCCAGCATTTT
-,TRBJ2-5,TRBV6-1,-,CASSEALREETQYF,TGTGCCAGCAGTGAAGCGCTCCGGGAAGAGACCCAGTACTTC
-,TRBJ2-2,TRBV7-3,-,CASSFTGITGELFF,TGTGCCAGCAGCTTCACAGGGATCACCGGGGAGCTGTTTTTT
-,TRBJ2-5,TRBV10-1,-,CASSGLPGDEDQETQYF,TGCGCCAGCAGTGGACTACCAGGGGATGAGGACCAAGAGACCCAGTACTTC
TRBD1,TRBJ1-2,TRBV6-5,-,CASSYSYRGVHGYTF,TGTGCCAGCAGTTACTCGTACAGGGGGGTTCATGGCTACACCTTC
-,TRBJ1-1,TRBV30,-,CAWSGGGYRAFF,TGTGCCTGGAGTGGGGGGGGCTATCGGGCTTTCTTT
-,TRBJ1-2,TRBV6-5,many,CASRTGLKGYTF,TGTGCCAGCAGAACAGGGTTAAAAGGCTACACCTTC
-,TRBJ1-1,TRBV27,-,CASSFSVTLNTEAFF,TGTGCCAGCAGTTTCTCGGTAACCTTGAACACTGAAGCTTTCTTT
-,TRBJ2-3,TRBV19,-,CASSTQQGTDTQYF,TGTGCCAGTAGTACACAACAGGGCACAGATACGCAGTATTTT
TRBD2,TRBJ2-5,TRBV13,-,CASSYTSAGETQYF,TGTGCCAGCAGCTACACTAGCGCGGGAGAGACCCAGTACTTC
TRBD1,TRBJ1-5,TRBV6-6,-,CASSLVQGANQPQHF,TGTGCCAGCAGTTTGGTTCAGGGGGCCAATCAGCCCCAGCATTTT
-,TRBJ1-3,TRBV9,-,CASSESDRPTGHGNTIYF,TGTGCCAGCAGCGAGTCCGACAGGCCCACCGGCCATGGAAACACCATATATTTT
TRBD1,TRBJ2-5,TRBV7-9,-,CASSRGQGETQYF,TGTGCCAGCAGCCGGGGACAGGGAGAGACCCAGTACTTC
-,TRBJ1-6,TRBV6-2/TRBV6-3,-,CASRPGTTNSPLHF,TGTGCCAGCCGCCCCGGGACAACGAATTCACCCCTCCACTTT
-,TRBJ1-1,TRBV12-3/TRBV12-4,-,CASSEQLNTEAFF,TGTGCCAGCAGCGAACAGCTGAACACTGAAGCTTTCTTT
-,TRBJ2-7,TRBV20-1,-,CSARTGIEQYF,TGCAGTGCCAGGACTGGAATCGAGCAGTACTTC
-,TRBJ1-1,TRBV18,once,CASSPRELNTEAFF,TGTGCCAGCTCACCACGAGAGTTGAACACTGAAGCTTTCTTT
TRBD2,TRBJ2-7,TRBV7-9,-,CATWTSGDYEQYF,TGTGCCACCTGGACTAGCGGAGATTACGAGCAGTACTTC
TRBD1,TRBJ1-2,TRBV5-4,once,CASSSDRGKGYGYTF,TGTGCCAGCAGCTCGGACAGGGGTAAGGGCTATGGCTACACCTTC
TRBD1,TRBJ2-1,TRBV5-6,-,CASSALKGGIDEQFF,TGTGCCAGCAGCGCCCTGAAAGGGGGCATCGATGAGCAGTTCTTC
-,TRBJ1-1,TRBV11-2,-,CASTRGLQRAFF,TGTGCCAGCACGCGAGGCCTCCAGAGGGCTTTCTTT
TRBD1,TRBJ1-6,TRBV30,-,CAWSPGQENSPLHF,TGTGCCTGGAGCCCGGGACAGGAAAATTCACCCCTCCACTTT
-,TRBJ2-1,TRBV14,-,CASSLRRSSYNEQFF,TGTGCCAGCAGCCTACGTAGAAGCTCCTACAATGAGCAGTTCTTC
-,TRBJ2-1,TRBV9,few,CASSAPGWRGENEQFF,TGTGCCAGCAGCGCCCCAGGTTGGCGGGGAGAGAATGAGCAGTTCTTC
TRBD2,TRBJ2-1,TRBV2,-,CASSVFPGLAGGSSYNEQFF,TGTGCCAGCAGTGTCTTTCCGGGACTAGCGGGGGGAAGCTCCTACAATGAGCAGTTCTTC
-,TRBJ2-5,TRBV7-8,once,CASSLEDTPNLQETQYF,TGTGCCAGCAGCTTAGAGGACACACCAAACCTCCAAGAGACCCAGTACTTC
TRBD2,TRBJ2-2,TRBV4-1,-,CASSQSGGVGGELFF,TGCGCCAGCAGCCAAAGCGGGGGGGTCGGCGGGGAGCTGTTTTTT
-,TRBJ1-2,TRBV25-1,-,CASRDTFYGYTF,TGTGCCAGCCGGGACACCTTCTATGGCTACACCTTC
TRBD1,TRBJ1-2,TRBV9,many,CASSAGGGEGYTF,TGTGCCAGCAGCGCAGGGGGCGGGGAAGGCTACACCTTC
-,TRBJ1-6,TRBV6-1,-,CASSEAKRGGSSYNSPLHF,TGTGCCAGCAGTGAAGCAAAGAGGGGCGGGAGCTCCTATAATTCACCCCTCCACTTT
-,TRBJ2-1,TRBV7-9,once,CASSPLAGIQTRSGNEQFF,TGTGCCAGCAGCCCCTTGGCAGGGATACAAACCCGCAGCGGGAATGAGCAGTTCTTC
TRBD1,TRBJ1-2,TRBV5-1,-,CASSPSARGSYGYTF,TGCGCCAGCAGCCCATCAGCCAGGGGGAGCTATGGCTACACCTTC
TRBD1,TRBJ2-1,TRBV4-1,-,CASAKGALGFINNEQFF,TGCGCCAGCGCCAAGGGGGCTCTAGGGTTCATCAACAATGAGCAGTTCTTC
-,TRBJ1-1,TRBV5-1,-,CASSSFMNTEAFF,TGCGCCAGCAGCTCCTTTATGAACACTGAAGCTTTCTTT
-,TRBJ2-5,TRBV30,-,CAWTPQGLETQYF,TGTGCCTGGACCCCCCAGGGGTTAGAGACCCAGTACTTC
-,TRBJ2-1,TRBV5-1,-,CASSLASPSYNEQFF,TGCGCCAGCAGCTTGGCCAGTCCTTCCTACAATGAGCAGTTCTTC
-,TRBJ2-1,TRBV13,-,CASSPRGTRNEQFF,TGTGCCAGCAGCCCCCGAGGGACACGGAATGAGCAGTTCTTC
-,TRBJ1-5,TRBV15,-,CATMGYSNQPQHF,TGTGCCACCATGGGCTATAGCAATCAGCCCCAGCATTTT
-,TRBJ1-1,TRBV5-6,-,CASSLRGMNTEAFF,TGTGCCAGCAGCTTGAGGGGGATGAACACTGAAGCTTTCTTT
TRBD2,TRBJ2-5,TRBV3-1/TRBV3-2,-,CASSPNRGVQETQYF,TGTGCCAGCAGCCCGAACCGGGGGGTCCAAGAGACCCAGTACTTC
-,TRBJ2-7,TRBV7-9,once,CASSLGPTYSYEQYF,TGTGCCAGCAGCTTAGGGCCAACATACTCCTACGAGCAGTACTTC
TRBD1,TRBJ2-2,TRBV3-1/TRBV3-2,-,CASGDRGWGGELFF,TGTGCCAGCGGAGACAGGGGCTGGGGCGGGGAGCTGTTTTTT
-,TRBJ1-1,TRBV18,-,CASSQSENTEAFF,TGTGCCAGCTCACAAAGCGAGAACACTGAAGCTTTCTTT
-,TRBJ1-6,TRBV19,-,CAISRSMGGPLHF,TGTGCCATTTCCCGTTCGATGGGAGGACCCCTCCACTTT
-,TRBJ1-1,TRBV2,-,CASSEALRGLGTEAFF,TGTGCCAGCAGTGAAGCGCTTCGAGGGCTTGGCACTGAAGCTTTCTTT